The rows below give T cell receptor beta chains drawn from one sample of a study. TCRdb re-called the RT-PCR reads through MiXCR, storing one row per CDR3 protein. The table has about 680,000 distinct CDR3 sequences, around 14% seen once. Source material: memory CD4+ T cells from blood. The receptors derive from a female donor in good health, serving as a healthy control. Each CDR3 is given with its conserved first and last residue. The D gene is left open where the match is weak. For some rows the clone size is stated as once, few or many, or as a class when expanded; others skip it.

D,length,V,size,J,DNA,CDR3
TRBD1,15,TRBV7-3,few,TRBJ2-1,TGTGCCAGCAGCCGAGGACAGGGCACTTACAATGAGCAGTTCTTC,CASSRGQGTYNEQFF
-,15,TRBV6-2/TRBV6-3,-,TRBJ1-5,TGTGCCAGCAGGCAAAACAGGGTCAGCAGTCAGCCCCAGCATTTT,CASRQNRVSSQPQHF
TRBD2,16,TRBV6-1,few,TRBJ2-1,TGTGCCAGCATCGGCGGGAGGGCCGTTTCCTACAATGAGCAGTTCTTC,CASIGGRAVSYNEQFF
-,15,TRBV3-1,-,TRBJ1-3,TGTGCCAGCAGCCATCCACAGGCGGCAGGAAACACCATATATTTT,CASSHPQAAGNTIYF
TRBD1,15,TRBV4-2,many,TRBJ1-5,TGTGCCAGCAGCCAGGGGGGACAGGGACCCCAGCCCCAGCATTTT,CASSQGGQGPQPQHF
TRBD2,15,TRBV20-1,-,TRBJ2-1,TGCAGTGCCCCACCGTGGACTAGCGGGGGCAATGAGCAGTTCTTC,CSAPPWTSGGNEQFF
-,18,TRBV4-1,few,TRBJ1-5,TGCGCCAGCAGCCAAGATGGAGGAGGGATATATAGCAATCAGCCCCAGCATTTT,CASSQDGGGIYSNQPQHF
TRBD1,14,TRBV9,many,TRBJ2-5,TGTGCCAGCAGCGTAAGGACAGGTCAAGAGACCCAGTACTTC,CASSVRTGQETQYF
-,11,TRBV7-2,-,TRBJ2-2,TGTGCCAGCAGCTTATTTTCGGAGCTGTTTTTT,CASSLFSELFF
TRBD1,15,TRBV2,-,TRBJ2-3,TGTGCCAGCAGTCCGGACAGGGGGCGTGCAGATACGCAGTATTTT,CASSPDRGRADTQYF
-,14,TRBV3-1,-,TRBJ1-3,TGTGCCAGCAGCCAAGATTGGGGAATGAACACCATATATTTT,CASSQDWGMNTIYF